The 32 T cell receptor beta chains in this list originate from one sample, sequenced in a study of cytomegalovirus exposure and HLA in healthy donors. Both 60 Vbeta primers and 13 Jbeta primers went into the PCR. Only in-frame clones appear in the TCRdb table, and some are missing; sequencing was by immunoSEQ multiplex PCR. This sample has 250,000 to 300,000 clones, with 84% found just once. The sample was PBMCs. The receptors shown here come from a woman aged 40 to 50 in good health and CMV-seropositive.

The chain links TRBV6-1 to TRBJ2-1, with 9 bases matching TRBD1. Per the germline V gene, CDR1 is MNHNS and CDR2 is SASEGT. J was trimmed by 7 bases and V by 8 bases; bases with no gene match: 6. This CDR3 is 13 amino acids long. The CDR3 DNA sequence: TGTGCCAGCCGTACAGGGGGCGGGAATGAGCAGTTCTTC. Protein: CASRTGGGNEQFF.

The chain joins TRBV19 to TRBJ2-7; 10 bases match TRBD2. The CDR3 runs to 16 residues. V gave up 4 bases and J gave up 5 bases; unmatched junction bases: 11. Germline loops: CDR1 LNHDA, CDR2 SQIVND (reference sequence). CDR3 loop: CASSTTLSLAGDEQYF. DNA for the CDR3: TGTGCCAGTAGTACTACCCTGAGTCTAGCGGGAGACGAGCAGTACTTC.

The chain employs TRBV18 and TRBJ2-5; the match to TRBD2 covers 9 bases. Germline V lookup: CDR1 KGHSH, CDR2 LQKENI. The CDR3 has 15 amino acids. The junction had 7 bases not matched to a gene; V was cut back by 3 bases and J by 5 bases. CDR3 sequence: CASSPFISGSETQYF. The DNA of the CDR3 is TGTGCCAGCTCACCTTTTATTAGCGGGAGTGAGACCCAGTACTTC.

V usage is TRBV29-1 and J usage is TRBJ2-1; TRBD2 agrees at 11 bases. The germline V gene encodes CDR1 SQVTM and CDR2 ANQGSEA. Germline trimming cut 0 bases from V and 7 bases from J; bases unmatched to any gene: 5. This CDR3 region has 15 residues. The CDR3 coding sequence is TGCAGCGTTGAAGACGCCCCTAGCGGGGGGAATGAGCAGTTCTTC. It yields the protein CSVEDAPSGGNEQFF.

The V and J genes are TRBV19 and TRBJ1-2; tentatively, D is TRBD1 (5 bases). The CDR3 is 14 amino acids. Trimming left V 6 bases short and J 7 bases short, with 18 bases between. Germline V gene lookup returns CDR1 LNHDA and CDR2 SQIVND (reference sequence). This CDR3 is CASRETQERAGYTF. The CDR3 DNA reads TGTGCCAGTAGGGAGACACAGGAACGAGCTGGCTACACCTTC.

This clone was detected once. CDR3 protein: CATSRPPGTVGYTF. Here the CDR3 DNA reads TGTGCCACCAGCAGACCCCCGGGAACTGTAGGCTACACCTTC. The J gene is TRBJ1-2, the V gene TRBV15; D call uncertain. Looked up from germline, CDR1 is LNHNV and CDR2 is YYDKDF (reference sequence). The CDR3 sequence is 14 residues long. The germline V and J ends were trimmed by 2 bases and 8 bases, with 15 bases remaining between them. Variable domain in full (rest from reference TRBV15 and TRBJ1-2): DAMVIQNPRYQVTQFGKPVTLSCSQTLNHNVMYWYQQKSSQAPKLLFHYYDKDFNNEADTPDNFQSRRPNTSFCFLDIRSPGLGDTAMYLCATSRPPGTVGYTFGSGTRLTVV.

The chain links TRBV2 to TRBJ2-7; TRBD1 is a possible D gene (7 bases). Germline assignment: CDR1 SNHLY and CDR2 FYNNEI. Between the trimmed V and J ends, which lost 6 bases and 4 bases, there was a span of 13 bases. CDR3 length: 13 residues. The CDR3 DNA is TGTGCCAGCAGCAGACAGGGAGGTTACGAGCAGTACTTC. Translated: CASSRQGGYEQYF. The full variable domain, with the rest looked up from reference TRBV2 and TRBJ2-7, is EPEVTQTPSHQVTQMGQEVILRCVPISNHLYFYWYRQILGQKVEFLVSFYNNEISEKSEIFDDQFSVERPDGSNFTLKIRSTKLEDSAMYFCASSRQGGYEQYFGPGTRLTVT.

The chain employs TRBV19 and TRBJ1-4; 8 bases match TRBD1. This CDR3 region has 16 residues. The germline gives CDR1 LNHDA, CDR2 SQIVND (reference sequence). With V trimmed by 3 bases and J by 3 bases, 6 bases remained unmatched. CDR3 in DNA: TGTGCCAGTAGTATCGGCAGGGGGCTTGCTAATGAAAAACTGTTTTTT. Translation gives CASSIGRGLANEKLFF.

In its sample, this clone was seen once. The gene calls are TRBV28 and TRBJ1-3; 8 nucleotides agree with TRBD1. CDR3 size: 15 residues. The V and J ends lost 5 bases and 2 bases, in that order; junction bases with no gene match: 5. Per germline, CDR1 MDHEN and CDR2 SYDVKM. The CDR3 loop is CASSRSGGAGNTIYF. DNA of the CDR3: TGTGCCAGCAGTAGATCAGGGGGCGCTGGAAACACCATATATTTT.

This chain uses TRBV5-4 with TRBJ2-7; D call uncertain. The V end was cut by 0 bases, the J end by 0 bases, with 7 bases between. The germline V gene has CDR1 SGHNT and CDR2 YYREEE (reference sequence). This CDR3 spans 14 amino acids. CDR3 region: CASSLVESSYEQYF. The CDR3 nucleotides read TGTGCCAGCAGCTTGGTAGAGAGCTCCTACGAGCAGTACTTC.

The CDR3 sequence is CASSLGGTQYF. CDR3 sequence (DNA): TGTGCCAGCAGCCTCGGGGGGACCCAGTACTTC. The chain carries TRBV7-9 and TRBJ2-5; tentative D call: TRBD2 (6 bases). The CDR3 extends over 11 amino acids. V was shortened by 5 bases and J by 7 bases, with 8 bases between the two germline ends. Germline CDR1 SEHNR, CDR2 FQNEAQ (reference sequence).

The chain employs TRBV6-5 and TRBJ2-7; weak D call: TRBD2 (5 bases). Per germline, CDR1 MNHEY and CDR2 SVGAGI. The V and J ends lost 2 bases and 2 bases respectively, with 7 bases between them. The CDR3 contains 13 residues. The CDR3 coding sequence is TGTGCCAGCAGTTACCCCGGGACCTACGAGCAGTACTTC. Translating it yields CASSYPGTYEQYF.

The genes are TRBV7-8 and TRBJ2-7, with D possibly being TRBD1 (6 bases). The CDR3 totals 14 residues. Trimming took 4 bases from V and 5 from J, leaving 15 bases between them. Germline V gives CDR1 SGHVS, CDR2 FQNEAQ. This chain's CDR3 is CASSSRLHRDEQYF. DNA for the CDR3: TGTGCCAGCAGCTCCCGTCTCCACAGGGACGAGCAGTACTTC.

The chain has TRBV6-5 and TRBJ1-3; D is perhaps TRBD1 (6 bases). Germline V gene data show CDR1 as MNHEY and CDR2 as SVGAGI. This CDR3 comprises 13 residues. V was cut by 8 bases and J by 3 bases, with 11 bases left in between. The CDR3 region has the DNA TGTGCCAGCGCGGGGGCTTATGGAAACACCATATATTTT. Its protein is CASAGAYGNTIYF.

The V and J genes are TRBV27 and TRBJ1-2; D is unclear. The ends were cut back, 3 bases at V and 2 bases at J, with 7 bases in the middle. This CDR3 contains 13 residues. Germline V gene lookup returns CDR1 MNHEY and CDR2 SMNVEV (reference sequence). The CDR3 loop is CASSFGSNYGYTF. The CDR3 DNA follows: TGTGCCAGCAGTTTCGGGTCCAACTATGGCTACACCTTC.

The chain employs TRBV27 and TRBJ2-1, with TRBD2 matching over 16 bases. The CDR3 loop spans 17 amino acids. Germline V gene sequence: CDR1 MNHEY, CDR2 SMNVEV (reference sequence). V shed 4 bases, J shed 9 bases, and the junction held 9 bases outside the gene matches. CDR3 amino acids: CASSSYGTSGRGGEQFF. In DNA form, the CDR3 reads TGTGCCAGCAGTTCCTACGGGACTAGCGGGAGGGGAGGTGAGCAGTTCTTC.

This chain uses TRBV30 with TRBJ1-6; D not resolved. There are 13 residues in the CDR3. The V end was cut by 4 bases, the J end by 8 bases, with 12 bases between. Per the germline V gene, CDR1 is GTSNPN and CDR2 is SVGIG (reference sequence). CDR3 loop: CAWTQRVDSPLHF. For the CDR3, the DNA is TGTGCCTGGACCCAGCGGGTTGATTCACCCCTCCACTTT.

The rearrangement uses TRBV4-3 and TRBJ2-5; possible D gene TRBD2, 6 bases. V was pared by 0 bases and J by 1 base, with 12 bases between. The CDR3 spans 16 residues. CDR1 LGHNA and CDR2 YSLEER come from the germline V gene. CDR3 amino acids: CASSQDPVAVQETQYF. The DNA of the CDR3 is TGCGCCAGCAGCCAAGATCCCGTAGCGGTCCAAGAGACCCAGTACTTC.

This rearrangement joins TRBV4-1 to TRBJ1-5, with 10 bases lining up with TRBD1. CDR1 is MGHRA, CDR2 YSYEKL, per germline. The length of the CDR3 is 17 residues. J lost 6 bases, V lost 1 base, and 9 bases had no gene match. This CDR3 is CASSQALGQGESQPQHF. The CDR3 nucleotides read TGCGCCAGCAGCCAAGCCCTCGGACAGGGGGAGAGTCAGCCCCAGCATTTT.

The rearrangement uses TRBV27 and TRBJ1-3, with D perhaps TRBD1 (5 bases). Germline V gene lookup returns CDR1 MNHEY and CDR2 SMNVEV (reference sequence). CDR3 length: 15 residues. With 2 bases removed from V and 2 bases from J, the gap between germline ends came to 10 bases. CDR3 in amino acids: CASSLQGLAGNTIYF. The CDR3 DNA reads TGTGCCAGCAGTTTACAGGGTTTAGCTGGAAACACCATATATTTT.

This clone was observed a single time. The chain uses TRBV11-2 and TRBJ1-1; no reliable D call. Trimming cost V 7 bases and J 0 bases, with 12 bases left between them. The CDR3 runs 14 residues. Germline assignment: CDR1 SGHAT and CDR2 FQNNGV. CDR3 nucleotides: TGTGCCAGCAAAGCCGCGGTCTTGAACACTGAAGCTTTCTTT. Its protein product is CASKAAVLNTEAFF.

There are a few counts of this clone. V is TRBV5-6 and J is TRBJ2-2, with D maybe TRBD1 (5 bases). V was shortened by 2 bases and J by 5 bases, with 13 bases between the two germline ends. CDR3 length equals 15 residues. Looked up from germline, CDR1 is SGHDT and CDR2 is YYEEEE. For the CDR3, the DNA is TGTGCCAGCAGCTTAAGGACAACCAGTACCGGGGAGCTGTTTTTT. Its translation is CASSLRTTSTGELFF.

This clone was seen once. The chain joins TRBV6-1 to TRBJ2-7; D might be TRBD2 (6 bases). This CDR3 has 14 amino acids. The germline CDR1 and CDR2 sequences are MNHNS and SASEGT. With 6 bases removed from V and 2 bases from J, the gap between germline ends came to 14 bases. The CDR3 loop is CASSERARAYEQYF. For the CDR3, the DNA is TGTGCCAGCAGCGAGCGGGCGAGGGCCTACGAGCAGTACTTC.

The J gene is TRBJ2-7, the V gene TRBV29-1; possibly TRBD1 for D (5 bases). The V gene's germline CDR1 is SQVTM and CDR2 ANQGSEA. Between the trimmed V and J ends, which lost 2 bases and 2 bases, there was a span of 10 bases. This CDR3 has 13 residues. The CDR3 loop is CSVESQGAYEQYF. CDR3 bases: TGCAGCGTTGAATCCCAGGGTGCCTACGAGCAGTACTTC.

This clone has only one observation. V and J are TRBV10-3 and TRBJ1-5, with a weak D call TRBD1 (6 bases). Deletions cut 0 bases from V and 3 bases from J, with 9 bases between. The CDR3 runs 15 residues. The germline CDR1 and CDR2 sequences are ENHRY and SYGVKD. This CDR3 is CAISESGQNNQPQHF. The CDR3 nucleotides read TGTGCCATCAGTGAGTCAGGACAGAACAATCAGCCCCAGCATTTT.

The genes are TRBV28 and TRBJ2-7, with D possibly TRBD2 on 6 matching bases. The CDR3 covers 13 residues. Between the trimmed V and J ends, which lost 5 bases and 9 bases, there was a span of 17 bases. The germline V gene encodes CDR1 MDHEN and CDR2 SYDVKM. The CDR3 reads CASSAANGRGQYF. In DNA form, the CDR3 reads TGTGCCAGCAGTGCGGCTAATGGGCGGGGGCAGTACTTC.

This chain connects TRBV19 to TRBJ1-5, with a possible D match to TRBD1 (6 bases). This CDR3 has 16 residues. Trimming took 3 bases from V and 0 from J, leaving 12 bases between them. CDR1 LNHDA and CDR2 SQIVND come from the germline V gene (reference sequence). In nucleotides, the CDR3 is TGTGCCAGTAGTATGCGGACAGCAAATAGCAATCAGCCCCAGCATTTT. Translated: CASSMRTANSNQPQHF.

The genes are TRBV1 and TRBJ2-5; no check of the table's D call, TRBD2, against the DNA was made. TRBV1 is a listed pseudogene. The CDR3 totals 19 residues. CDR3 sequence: CTSSQVKRKRLASPVGQYF. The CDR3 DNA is TGCACCAGCAGCCAAGTTAAGCGAAAGCGTTTGGCCTCACCGGTAGGCCAGTACTTC.

The CDR3 sequence: CASSIRSGTGESPLHF. CDR3 nucleotides: TGTGCCAGTAGTATTCGGTCCGGGACAGGGGAGTCACCCCTCCACTTT. The chain employs TRBV19 and TRBJ1-6; 10 nucleotides align to TRBD1. The CDR3 extends over 16 amino acids. V lost 3 bases and J lost 10; bases outside the gene matches: 9. Germline CDR1 and CDR2: LNHDA and SQIVND (reference sequence).

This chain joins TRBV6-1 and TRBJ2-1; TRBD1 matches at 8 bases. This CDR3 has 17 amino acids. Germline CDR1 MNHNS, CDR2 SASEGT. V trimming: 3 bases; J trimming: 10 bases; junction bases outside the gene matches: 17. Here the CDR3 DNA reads TGTGCCAGCAGTGATGGACATAGGGGGCAGGGGGCACGAGAGCAGTTCTTC. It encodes CASSDGHRGQGAREQFF.

The CDR3, as DNA: TGTGCCAGCAGCCCCGGACGGGAGAGCGAGCAGTACTTC. Translated, it gives CASSPGRESEQYF. The rearrangement links TRBV4-2 to TRBJ2-7, with a tentative D call TRBD2 (6 bases). CDR3 length: 13 residues. The germline V gene encodes CDR1 LGHNA and CDR2 YNFKEQ. V was cut by 4 bases and J by 6 bases, with 13 bases left in between.

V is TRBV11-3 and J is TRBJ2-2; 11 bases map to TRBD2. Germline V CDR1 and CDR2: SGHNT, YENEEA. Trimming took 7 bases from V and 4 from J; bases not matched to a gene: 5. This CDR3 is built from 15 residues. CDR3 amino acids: CASNPGLAVTGELFF. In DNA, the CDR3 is TGTGCCAGCAATCCGGGACTAGCGGTCACCGGGGAGCTGTTTTTT.